This T cell receptor beta chain was identified in a study of T cells in Graves' hyperthyroidism and ophthalmopathy. General observations from the study: Patients with ophthalmopathy were separated from those with stable hyperthyroidism by a 13 V-J model.

The count of this clonotype is one. Antigen unknown. V dropped 5 bases and J dropped 6 bases, with 17 bases sitting between them. The CDR3 consists of 14 residues. The germline V gene encodes CDR1 SGHVS and CDR2 FNYEAQ. Participants, patients aged 18 to 65, had newly diagnosed hyperthyroidism with a duration under 2 months. Lactation, pregnancy, other autoimmune disease or uncontrolled infection led to exclusion of patients. Each diagnosis was grounded in clinical symptoms, serum thyroxine and TRAb, thyroid ultrasound, and orbital computed tomography. Using RNA transcripts as the source, TCR beta CDR3 regions were amplified. Primed by the HTBI set, a first-round RT-PCR was run on the TCR CDR3. From the multiplex PCR reads, TCRdb called clonotypes with MiXCR, one entry per CDR3 protein. The repertoire holds around 450,000 distinct CDR3 sequences, 15% to 18% seen once, with 11% to 15% in the top ten.

Input material: blood. The rearrangement joins TRBV7-6 to TRBJ2-7; tentatively, D is TRBD2 (6 bases). The sequence was collected from a woman aged 18-30 years with Graves' hyperthyroidism. CDR3 protein: CASSLETSSVEQYF. The CDR3 region has the DNA TGTGCCAGCAGCCTAGAGACTAGTTCTGTCGAGCAGTACTTC. Full variable domain (remainder filled in from reference TRBV7-6 and TRBJ2-7): GAGVSQSPRYKVTKRGQDVALRCDPISGHVSLYWYRQALGQGPEFLTYFNYEAQQDKSGLPNDRFSAERPEGSISTLTIQRTEQRDSAMYRCASSLETSSVEQYFGPGTRLTVT.